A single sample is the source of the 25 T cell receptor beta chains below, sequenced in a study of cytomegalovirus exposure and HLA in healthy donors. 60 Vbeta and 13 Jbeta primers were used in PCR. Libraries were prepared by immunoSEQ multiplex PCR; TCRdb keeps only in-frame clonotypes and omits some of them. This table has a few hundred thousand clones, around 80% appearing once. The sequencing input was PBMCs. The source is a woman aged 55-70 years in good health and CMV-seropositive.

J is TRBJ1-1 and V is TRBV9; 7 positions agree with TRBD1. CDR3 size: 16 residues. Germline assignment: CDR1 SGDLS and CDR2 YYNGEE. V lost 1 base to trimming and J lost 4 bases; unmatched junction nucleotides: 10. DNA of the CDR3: TGTGCCAGCAGCGTAAAGACTAGGCAGGGGGTCACTGAAGCTTTCTTT. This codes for CASSVKTRQGVTEAFF.

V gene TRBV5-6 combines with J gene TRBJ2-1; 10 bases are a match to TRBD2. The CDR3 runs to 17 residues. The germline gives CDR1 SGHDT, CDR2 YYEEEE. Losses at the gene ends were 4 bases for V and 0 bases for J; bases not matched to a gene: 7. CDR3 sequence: CASSDSGTSVSYNEQFF. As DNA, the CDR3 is TGTGCCAGCAGCGACAGCGGGACTAGCGTCTCCTACAATGAGCAGTTCTTC.

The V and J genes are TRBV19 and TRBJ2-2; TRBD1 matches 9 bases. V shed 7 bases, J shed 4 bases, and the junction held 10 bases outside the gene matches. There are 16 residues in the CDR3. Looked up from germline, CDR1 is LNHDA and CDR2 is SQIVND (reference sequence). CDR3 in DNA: TGTGCCAGTAATCAACCGGGACAGGGTGGCACCGGGGAGCTGTTTTTT. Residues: CASNQPGQGGTGELFF. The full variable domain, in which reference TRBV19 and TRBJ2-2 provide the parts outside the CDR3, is DGGITQSPKYLFRKEGQNVTLSCEQNLNHDAMYWYRQDPGQGLRLIYYSQIVNDFQKGDIAEGYSVSREKKESFPLTVTSAQKNPTAFYLCASNQPGQGGTGELFFGEGSRLTVL.

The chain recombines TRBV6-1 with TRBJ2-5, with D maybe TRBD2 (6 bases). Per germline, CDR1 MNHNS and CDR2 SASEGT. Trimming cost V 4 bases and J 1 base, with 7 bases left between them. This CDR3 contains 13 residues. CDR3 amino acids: CASSGGVQETQYF. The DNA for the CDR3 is TGTGCCAGCAGTGGGGGGGTCCAAGAGACCCAGTACTTC.

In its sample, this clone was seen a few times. The CDR3 region is CASSQGTSGDSYEQYF. CDR3 sequence (DNA): TGTGCCAGCAGCCAGGGGACTAGCGGGGACTCCTACGAGCAGTACTTC. The chain uses TRBV4-2 and TRBJ2-7; 13 bases are a match to TRBD2. Germline loops: CDR1 LGHNA, CDR2 YNFKEQ. The CDR3 sequence is 16 residues long. Trimming removed 3 bases from V and 0 bases from J; junction bases left unmatched: 2.

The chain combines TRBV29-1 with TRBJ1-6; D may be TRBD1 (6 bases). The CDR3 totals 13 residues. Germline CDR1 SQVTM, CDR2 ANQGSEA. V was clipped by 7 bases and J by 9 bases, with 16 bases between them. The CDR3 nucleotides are TGCAGCGCAAGGACAGCCGGCGGTTCACCCCTCCACTTT. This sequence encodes CSARTAGGSPLHF.

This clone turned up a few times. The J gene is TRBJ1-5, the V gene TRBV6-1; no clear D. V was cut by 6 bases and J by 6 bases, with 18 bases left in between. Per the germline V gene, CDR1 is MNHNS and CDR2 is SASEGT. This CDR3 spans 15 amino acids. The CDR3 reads CASSPPTPKPQPQHF. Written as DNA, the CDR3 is TGTGCCAGCAGCCCCCCTACTCCAAAACCTCAGCCCCAGCATTTT.

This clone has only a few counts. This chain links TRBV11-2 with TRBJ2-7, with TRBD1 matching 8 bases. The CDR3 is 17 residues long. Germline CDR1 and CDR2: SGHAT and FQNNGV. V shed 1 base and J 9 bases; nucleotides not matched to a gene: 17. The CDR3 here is CASSLGPDRGREKGQYF. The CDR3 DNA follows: TGTGCCAGCAGCTTAGGGCCTGACAGGGGTCGGGAAAAGGGGCAGTACTTC.

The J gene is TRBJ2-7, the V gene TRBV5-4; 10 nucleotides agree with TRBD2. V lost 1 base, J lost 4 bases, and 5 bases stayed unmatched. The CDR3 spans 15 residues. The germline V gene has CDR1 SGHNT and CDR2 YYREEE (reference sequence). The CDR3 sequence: CASSLSSGSVYEQYF. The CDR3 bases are TGTGCCAGCAGCTTGTCTAGCGGGAGCGTTTACGAGCAGTACTTC. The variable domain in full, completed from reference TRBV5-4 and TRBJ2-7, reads ETGVTQSPTHLIKTRGQQVTLRCSSQSGHNTVSWYQQALGQGPQFIFQYYREEENGRGNFPPRFSGLQFPNYSSELNVNALELDDSALYLCASSLSSGSVYEQYFGPGTRLTVT.

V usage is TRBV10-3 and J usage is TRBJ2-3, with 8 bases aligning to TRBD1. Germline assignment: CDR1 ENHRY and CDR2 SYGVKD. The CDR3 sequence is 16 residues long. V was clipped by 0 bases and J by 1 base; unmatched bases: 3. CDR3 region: CAISESRGQGTDTQYF. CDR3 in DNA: TGTGCCATCAGTGAGTCGAGGGGACAGGGCACAGATACGCAGTATTTT.

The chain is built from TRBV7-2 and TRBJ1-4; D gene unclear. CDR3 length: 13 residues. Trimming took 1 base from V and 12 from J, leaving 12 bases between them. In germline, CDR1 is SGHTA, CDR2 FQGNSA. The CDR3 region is CASSLGVARELFF. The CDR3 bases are TGTGCCAGCAGCTTAGGGGTAGCACGCGAACTGTTTTTT.

The CDR3, as DNA: TGTGCCAGCAGCTTCACCAGCGCCTCCTACAATGAGCAGTTCTTC. This codes for CASSFTSASYNEQFF. V gene TRBV5-4 combines with J gene TRBJ2-1; D not certain. The CDR3 is 15 residues long. Between the trimmed V and J ends, which lost 2 bases and 0 bases, there was a span of 9 bases. Germline V lookup: CDR1 SGHNT, CDR2 YYREEE (reference sequence).

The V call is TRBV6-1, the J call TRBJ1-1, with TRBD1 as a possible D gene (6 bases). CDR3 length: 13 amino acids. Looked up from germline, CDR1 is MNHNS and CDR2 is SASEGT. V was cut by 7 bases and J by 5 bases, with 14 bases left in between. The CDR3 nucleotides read TGTGCCAGCACTGGGGGCTTATTAACTGAAGCTTTCTTT. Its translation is CASTGGLLTEAFF.

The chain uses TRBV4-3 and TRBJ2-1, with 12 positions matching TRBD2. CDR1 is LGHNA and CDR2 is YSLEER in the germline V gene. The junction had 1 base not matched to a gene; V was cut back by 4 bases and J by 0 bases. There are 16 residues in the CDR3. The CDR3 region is CASSPLAGGSYNEQFF. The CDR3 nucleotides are TGCGCCAGCAGCCCACTAGCGGGGGGCTCCTACAATGAGCAGTTCTTC.

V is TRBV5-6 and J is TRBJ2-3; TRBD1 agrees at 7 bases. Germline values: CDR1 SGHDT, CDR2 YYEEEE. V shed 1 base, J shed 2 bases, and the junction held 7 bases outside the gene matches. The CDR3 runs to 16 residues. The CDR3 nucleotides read TGTGCCAGCAGCTTGATAACGGGGACAGACACAGATACGCAGTATTTT. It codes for CASSLITGTDTDTQYF.

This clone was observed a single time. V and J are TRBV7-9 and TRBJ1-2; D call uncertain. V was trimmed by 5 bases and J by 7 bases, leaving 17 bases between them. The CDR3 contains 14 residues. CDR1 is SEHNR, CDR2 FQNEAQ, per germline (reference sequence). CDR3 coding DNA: TGTGCCAGCAGCCCGAGGACTGCTCATGGTGGCTACACCTTC. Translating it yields CASSPRTAHGGYTF.

Here the CDR3 DNA reads TGTGCCAGCAGCCAAGTTGCGACAGGGTTCCTGAACACTGAAGCTTTCTTT. As protein: CASSQVATGFLNTEAFF. The V call is TRBV14, the J call TRBJ1-1, with 7 bases that match TRBD1. This CDR3 is 17 amino acids long. V trimming: 1 base; J trimming: 0 bases; junction bases outside the gene matches: 8. Germline values: CDR1 SGHDN, CDR2 FVKESK.

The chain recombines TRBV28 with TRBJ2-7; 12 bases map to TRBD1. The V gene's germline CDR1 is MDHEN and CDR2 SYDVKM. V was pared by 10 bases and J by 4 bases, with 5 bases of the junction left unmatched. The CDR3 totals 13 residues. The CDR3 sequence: CATLGQGAYEQYF. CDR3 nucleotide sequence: TGTGCCACCCTGGGACAGGGGGCTTACGAGCAGTACTTC.

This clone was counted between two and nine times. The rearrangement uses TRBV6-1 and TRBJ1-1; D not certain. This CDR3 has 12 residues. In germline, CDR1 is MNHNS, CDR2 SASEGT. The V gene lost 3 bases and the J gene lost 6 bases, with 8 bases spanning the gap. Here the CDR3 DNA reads TGTGCCAGCAGTGATTGGCAGGCTGAAGCTTTCTTT. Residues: CASSDWQAEAFF.

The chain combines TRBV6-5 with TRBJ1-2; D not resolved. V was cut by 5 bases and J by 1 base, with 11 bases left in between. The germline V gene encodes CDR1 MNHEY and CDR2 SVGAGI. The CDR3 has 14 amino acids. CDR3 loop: CASSPTEGNYGYTF. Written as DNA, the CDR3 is TGTGCCAGCAGTCCGACGGAGGGTAACTATGGCTACACCTTC.

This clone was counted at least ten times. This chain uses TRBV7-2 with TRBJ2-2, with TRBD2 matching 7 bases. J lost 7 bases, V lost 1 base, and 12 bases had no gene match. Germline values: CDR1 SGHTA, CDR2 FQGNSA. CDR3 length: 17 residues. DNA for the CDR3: TGTGCCAGCAGCTTAGATCGGGAGCGGGGATTACGCGGGGAGCTGTTTTTT. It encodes CASSLDRERGLRGELFF.

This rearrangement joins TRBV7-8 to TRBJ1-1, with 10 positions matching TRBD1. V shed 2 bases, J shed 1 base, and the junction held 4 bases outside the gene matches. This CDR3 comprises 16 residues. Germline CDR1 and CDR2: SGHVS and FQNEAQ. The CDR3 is CASSLRDRGTNTEAFF. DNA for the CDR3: TGTGCCAGCAGCTTAAGGGACAGGGGTACGAACACTGAAGCTTTCTTT.

This chain's CDR3 is CASSSPGIWQPQHF. The CDR3 nucleotides read TGTGCCAGCAGTTCCCCAGGGATCTGGCAGCCCCAGCATTTT. The chain recombines TRBV28 with TRBJ1-5, with D perhaps matching TRBD1 (5 bases). This CDR3 comprises 14 residues. The germline CDR1 and CDR2 sequences are MDHEN and SYDVKM. V gave up 4 bases and J gave up 7 bases, with 14 bases separating them.

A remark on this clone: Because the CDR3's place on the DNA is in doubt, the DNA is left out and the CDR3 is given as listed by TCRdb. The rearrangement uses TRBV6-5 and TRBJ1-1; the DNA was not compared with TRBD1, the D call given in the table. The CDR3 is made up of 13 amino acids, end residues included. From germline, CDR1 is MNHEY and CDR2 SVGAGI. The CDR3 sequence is CASSSLRQGEAFF.

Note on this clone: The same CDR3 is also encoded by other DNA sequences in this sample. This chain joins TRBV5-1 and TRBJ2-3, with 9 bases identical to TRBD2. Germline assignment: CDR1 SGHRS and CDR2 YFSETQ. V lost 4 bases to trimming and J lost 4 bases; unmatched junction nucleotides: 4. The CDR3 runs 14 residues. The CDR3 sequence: CASSPGLAADTQYF. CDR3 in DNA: TGCGCCAGCAGCCCGGGACTAGCAGCAGATACGCAGTATTTT.